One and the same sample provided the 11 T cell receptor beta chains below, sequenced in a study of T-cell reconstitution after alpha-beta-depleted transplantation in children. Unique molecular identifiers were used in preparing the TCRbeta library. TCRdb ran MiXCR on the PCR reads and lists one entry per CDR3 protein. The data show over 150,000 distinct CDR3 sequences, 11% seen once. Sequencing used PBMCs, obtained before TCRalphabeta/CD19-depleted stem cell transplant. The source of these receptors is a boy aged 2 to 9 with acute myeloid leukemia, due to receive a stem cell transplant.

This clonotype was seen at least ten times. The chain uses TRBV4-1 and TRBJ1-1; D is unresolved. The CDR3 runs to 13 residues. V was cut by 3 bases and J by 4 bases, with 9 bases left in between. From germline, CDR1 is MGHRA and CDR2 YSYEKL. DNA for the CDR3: TGCGCCAGCAGCCAGGTTATGAGCACTGAAGCTTTCTTT. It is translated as CASSQVMSTEAFF.

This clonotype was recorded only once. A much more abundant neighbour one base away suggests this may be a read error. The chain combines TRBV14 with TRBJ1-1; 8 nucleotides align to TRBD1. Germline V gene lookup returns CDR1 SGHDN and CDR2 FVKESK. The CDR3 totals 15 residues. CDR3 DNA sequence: TGTGCCATCAGCAGATGGACAGGGAGTATTACTGAAGCTTTCTTT. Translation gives CAISRWTGSITEAFF. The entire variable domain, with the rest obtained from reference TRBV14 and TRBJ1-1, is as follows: EAGVTQFPSHSVIEKGQTVTLRCDPISGHDNLYWYRRVMGKEIKFLLHFVKESKQDESGMPNNRFLAERTGGTYSTLKVQPAELEDSGVYFCAISRWTGSITEAFFGQGTRLTVV.

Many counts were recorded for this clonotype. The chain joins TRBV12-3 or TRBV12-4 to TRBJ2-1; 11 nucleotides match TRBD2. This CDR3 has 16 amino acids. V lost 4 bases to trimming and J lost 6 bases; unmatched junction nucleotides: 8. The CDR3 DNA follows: TGTGCCAGCAGTTCACCTACTAGCGGGAGTATCAATGAGCAGTTCTTC. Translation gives CASSSPTSGSINEQFF.

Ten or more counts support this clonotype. For the CDR3, the DNA is TGTGCCAGCAGCCAAGGTTCACCCCTCCACTTT. It specifies CASSQGSPLHF. The chain employs TRBV3-1 and TRBJ1-6, with no clear D. V was pared by 1 base and J by 9 bases, with 1 base between. The CDR3 is 11 amino acids. Germline V gives CDR1 LGHDT, CDR2 YNNKEL (reference sequence).

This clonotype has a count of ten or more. The CDR3 bases are TGCAGCGTTGATGGGTCGGGAGGGGGCAATGAGCAGTTCTTC. This gives the protein CSVDGSGGGNEQFF. J is TRBJ2-1 and V is TRBV29-1, with 8 bases lining up with TRBD2. The CDR3 is 14 amino acids. J was trimmed by 6 bases and V by 3 bases; bases with no gene match: 7. Looked up from germline, CDR1 is SQVTM and CDR2 is ANQGSEA.

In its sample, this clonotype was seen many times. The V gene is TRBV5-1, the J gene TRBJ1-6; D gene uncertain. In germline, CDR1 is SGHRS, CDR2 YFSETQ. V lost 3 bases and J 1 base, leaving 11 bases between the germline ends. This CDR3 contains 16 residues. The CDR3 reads CASSSQPGSYNSPLHF. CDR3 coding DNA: TGCGCCAGCAGCTCTCAACCGGGATCCTATAATTCACCCCTCCACTTT.

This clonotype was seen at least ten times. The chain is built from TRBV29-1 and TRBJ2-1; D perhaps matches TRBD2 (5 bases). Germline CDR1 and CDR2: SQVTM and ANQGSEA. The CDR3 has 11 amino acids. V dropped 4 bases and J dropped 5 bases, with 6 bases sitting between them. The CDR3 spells CSVVANNEQFF. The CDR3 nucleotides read TGCAGCGTTGTAGCGAACAATGAGCAGTTCTTC.

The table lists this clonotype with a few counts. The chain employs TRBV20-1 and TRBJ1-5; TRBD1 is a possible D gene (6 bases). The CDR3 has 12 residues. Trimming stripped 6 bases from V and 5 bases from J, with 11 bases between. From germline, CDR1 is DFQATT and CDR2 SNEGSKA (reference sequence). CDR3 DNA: TGCAGTGCGAGACAGGCAGATCAGCCCCAGCATTTT. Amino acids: CSARQADQPQHF.

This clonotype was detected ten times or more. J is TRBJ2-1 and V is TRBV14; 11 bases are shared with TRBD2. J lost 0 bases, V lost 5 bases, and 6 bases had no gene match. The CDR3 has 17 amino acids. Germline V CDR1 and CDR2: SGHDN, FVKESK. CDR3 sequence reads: CASSEGLAGHSYNEQFF. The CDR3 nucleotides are TGTGCCAGCAGCGAAGGACTAGCGGGTCACTCCTACAATGAGCAGTTCTTC.

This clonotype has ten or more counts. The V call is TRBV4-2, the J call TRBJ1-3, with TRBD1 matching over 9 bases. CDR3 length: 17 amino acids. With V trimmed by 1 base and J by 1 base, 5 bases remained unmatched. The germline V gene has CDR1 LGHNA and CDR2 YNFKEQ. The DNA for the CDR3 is TGTGCCAGCAGCCAAGGGCCCGGGACAGGGTCTGGAAACACCATATATTTT. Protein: CASSQGPGTGSGNTIYF.

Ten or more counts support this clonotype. The CDR3 DNA reads as TGCAGCGTTGAAGAGTGGGGCGTGGGGGGCGATACGCAGTATTTT. This encodes CSVEEWGVGGDTQYF. This sequence joins TRBV29-1 and TRBJ2-3; D assignment may be TRBD1 or TRBD2 (6 bases each). V gave up 0 bases and J gave up 6 bases, with 16 bases separating them. The germline V gene encodes CDR1 SQVTM and CDR2 ANQGSEA. The CDR3 consists of 15 residues.